The 2 T cell receptor beta chains reported below all come from one sample, sequenced in a study of T cell responses to AZD1222 COVID-19 vaccine. This table comes from immunoSEQ multiplex PCR, and its TCRdb copy is limited to in-frame clones, with some not included. The sample carries 100,000 to 150,000 clones, about 85% recorded once. The sequencing here drew on peripheral blood, taken on day 0 of AZD1222 vaccination. The receptors derive from an adult in good health.

The chain carries TRBV3-1 (or the pseudogene TRBV3-2) and TRBJ1-2; a possible D gene is TRBD1 (5 bases). CDR3 length: 15 residues. Germline V gene lookup returns CDR1 LGHDT and CDR2 YNNKEL (reference sequence). V was pared by 4 bases and J by 6 bases, with 18 bases between. The chain's CDR3 is CASSPRLGRGHGYTF. The CDR3 coding sequence is TGTGCCAGCAGCCCTCGATTGGGGAGGGGACATGGCTACACCTTC.

The CDR3: CASSMPGAIYF. The CDR3 coding sequence is TGTGCCAGCAGCATGCCGGGGGCCATATATTTT. V gene TRBV6-2 or TRBV6-3 combines with J gene TRBJ1-3, with D possibly matching TRBD1 (5 bases). The V end lost 6 bases, the J end lost 11 bases, and 11 bases lay between the germline ends. This CDR3 is 11 amino acids long. Germline CDR1 and CDR2: MNHEY and SVGEGT.